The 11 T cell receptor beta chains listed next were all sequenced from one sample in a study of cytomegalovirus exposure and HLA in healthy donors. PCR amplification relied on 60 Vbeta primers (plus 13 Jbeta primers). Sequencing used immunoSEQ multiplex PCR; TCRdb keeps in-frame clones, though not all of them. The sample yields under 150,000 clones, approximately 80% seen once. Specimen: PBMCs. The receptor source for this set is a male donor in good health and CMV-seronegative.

The CDR3 region is CASSLAGGSYNEQFF. The CDR3 nucleotides are TGTGCCAGCAGCTTAGCGGGAGGGTCCTACAATGAGCAGTTCTTC. The rearrangement links TRBV13 to TRBJ2-1; TRBD2 agrees at 8 bases. The CDR3 is 15 residues long. The germline gives CDR1 PRHDT, CDR2 FYEKMQ (reference sequence). After removal of 1 base from V and 1 base from J, the junction contained 0 bases not matched to a gene.

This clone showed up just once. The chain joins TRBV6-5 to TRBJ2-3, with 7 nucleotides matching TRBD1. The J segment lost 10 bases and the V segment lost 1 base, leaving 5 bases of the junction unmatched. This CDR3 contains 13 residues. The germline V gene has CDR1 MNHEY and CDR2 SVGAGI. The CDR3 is CASSYFSGGAQYF. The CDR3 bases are TGTGCCAGCAGTTACTTCTCAGGGGGTGCGCAGTATTTT.

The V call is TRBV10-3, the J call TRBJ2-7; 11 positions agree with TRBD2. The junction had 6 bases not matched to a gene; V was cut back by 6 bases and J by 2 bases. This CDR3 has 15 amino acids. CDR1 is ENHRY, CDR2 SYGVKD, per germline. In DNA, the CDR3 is TGTGCCATCAGAGACGGGACTAGCGGACCCTACGAGCAGTACTTC. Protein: CAIRDGTSGPYEQYF.

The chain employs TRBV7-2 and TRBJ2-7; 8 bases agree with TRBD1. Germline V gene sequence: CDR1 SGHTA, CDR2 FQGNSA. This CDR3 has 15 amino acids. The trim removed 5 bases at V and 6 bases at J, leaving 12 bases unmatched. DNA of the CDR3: TGTGCCAGCAGCCACCGACAGGGGATTGGGGGCGAGCAGTACTTC. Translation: CASSHRQGIGGEQYF.

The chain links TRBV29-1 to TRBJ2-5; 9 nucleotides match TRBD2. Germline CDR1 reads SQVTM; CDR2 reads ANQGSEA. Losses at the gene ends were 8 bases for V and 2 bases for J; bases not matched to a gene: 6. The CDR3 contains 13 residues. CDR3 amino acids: CSTKREVQETQYF. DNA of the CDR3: TGCAGCACTAAGCGGGAGGTTCAAGAGACCCAGTACTTC.

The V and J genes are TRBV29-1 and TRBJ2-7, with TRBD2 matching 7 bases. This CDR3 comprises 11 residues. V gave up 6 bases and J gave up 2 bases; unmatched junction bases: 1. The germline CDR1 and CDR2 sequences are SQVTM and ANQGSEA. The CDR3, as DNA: TGCAGCGTAGCGGGAACCTACGAGCAGTACTTC. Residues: CSVAGTYEQYF.

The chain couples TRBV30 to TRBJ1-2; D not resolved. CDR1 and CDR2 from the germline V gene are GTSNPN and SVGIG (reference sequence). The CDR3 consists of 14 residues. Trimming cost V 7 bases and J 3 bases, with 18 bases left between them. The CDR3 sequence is CASRRAGYDYGYTF. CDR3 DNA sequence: TGTGCCTCCCGAAGAGCGGGATATGACTATGGCTACACCTTC.

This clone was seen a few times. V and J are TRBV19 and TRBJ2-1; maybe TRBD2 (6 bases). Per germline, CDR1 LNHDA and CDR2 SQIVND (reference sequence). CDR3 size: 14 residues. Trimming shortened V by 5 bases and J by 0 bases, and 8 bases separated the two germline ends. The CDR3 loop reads CASSAGSSYNEQFF. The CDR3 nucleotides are TGTGCCAGTAGTGCGGGGAGCTCCTACAATGAGCAGTTCTTC.

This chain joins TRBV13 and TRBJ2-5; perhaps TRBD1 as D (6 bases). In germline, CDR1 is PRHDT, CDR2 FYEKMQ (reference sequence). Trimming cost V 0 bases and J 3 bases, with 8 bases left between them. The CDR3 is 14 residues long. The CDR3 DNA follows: TGTGCCAGCAGCTTAGGCCCAGGGGAAGAGACCCAGTACTTC. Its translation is CASSLGPGEETQYF.

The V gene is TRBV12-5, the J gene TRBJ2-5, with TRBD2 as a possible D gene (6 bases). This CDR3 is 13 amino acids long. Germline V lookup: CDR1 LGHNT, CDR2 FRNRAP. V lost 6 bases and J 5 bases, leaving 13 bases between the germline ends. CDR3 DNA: TGTGCTAGTGGCGAAGTGGGACTTGAGACCCAGTACTTC. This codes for CASGEVGLETQYF.

This CDR3 is CASSILAGELFF. Written as DNA, the CDR3 is TGTGCCAGCAGTATACTCGCCGGGGAGCTGTTTTTT. The chain recombines TRBV27 with TRBJ2-2; D gene unclear. V was clipped by 5 bases and J by 6 bases, with 7 bases between them. The length of the CDR3 is 12 residues. Germline V gives CDR1 MNHEY, CDR2 SMNVEV (reference sequence).